This T cell receptor beta chain was captured by sequencing in a study of neurological immune-mediated disorders. Study outcomes and limitations: The expanded clones of different subjects shared no CDR3 amino acid sequences (suggesting private repertoires in all groups).

The table lists this clonotype with many counts. No antigen is known for it. Each CDR3 protein gets one entry after TCRdb re-called the 5' RACE reads with MiXCR. This sample has around 40,000 distinct CDR3 sequences; about 12% occur once, and the top ten carry 1.3%. Healthy controls were blood bank volunteers in Maryland, USA. From 2 million PBMCs stored at -80 C, the unsorted libraries were generated. Trimming removed 5 bases at V and 4 bases at J, with 9 bases between. Germline values: CDR1 DFQATT, CDR2 SNEGSKA (reference sequence). The CDR3 loop spans 11 amino acids. Sequencing was done on a sample of PBMCs. The source is a female donor in good health. The rearrangement links TRBV20-1 to TRBJ2-7; D remains unclear. The CDR3 coding sequence is TGCAGTGCTCCCATGGGGTACGAGCAGTACTTC. This sequence encodes CSAPMGYEQYF.